These T cell receptor beta chains were read from a single sample in a study of preoperative IRX-2 immunotherapy in early breast cancer. Data came from immunoSEQ multiplex PCR; TCRdb stores just in-frame clones and leaves some out. The sample has 90,000 to 100,000 clones, about nine tenths seen once; the top ten hold 2% to 2.5%. The input for sequencing was tumor tissue, taken after IRX-2 immunotherapy. The receptors were sampled from a human donor with breast cancer. Each CDR3 is given with its conserved first and last residue. Each record gives: clone size, D gene, V gene, J gene, CDR3 DNA, CDR3 protein. The D gene is left open where the match is weak. Some rows have no size entry. The others give once, few or many, or a class for an expanded clone.

-	-	TRBV30	TRBJ1-1	TGTGCCTGGAGTGTACAAGGAGTTACTGAAGCTTTCTTT	CAWSVQGVTEAFF
few	-	TRBV7-1	TRBJ2-5	TGTGCCAGCAGCTCCGGTCCGTTCGAGACCCAGTACTTC	CASSSGPFETQYF
-	TRBD2	TRBV5-1	TRBJ2-3	TGCGCCAGCGGATACTTGGGGGGGTCTAGCACAGATACGCAGTATTTT	CASGYLGGSSTDTQYF
-	-	TRBV7-1	TRBJ1-3	TGTGCCAGCAGCACCTTCAAGCTTATCTCTGGAAACACCATATATTTT	CASSTFKLISGNTIYF
-	TRBD2	TRBV6-8	TRBJ2-7	TGTGCCAGCAGTTACTTAGGCGGGAGTCGATCCTACGAGCAGTACTTC	CASSYLGGSRSYEQYF
-	-	TRBV11-3	TRBJ2-1	TGTGCCAGCAGTTCTCCCTCGGACCGACTTAGGCTACCGTTCTTC	CASSSPSDRLRLPFF
-	-	TRBV28	TRBJ2-4	TGTGCCAGCAGTTCCGTCTTACCTGGGATTCAGTACTTC	CASSSVLPGIQYF
-	-	TRBV18	TRBJ2-1	TGTGCCAGCTCACCACCGGAGTTCAATGAGCAGTTCTTC	CASSPPEFNEQFF
-	-	TRBV6-8	TRBJ1-1	TGTGCCAGCAGCCCGGGACCAGAGGGCACTGAAGCTTTCTTT	CASSPGPEGTEAFF
once	-	TRBV5-1	TRBJ2-6	TGCGCCAGCAGCTTAAGAGTCTCTGGGGCCAACGTCCTGACTTTC	CASSLRVSGANVLTF
-	-	TRBV11-3	TRBJ1-5	TGTGCCAGCAGCAGGGGACTGAGCAATCAGCCCCAGCATTTT	CASSRGLSNQPQHF
-	TRBD1	TRBV4-1	TRBJ1-5	TGCGCCAGCAGCCAGGGGGGACAGTTGGGTAATCACCCCCAGCATTTT	CASSQGGQLGNHPQHF
-	-	TRBV15	TRBJ1-5	TGTGCCACCAGCGGGCACAGGGCTAGCAATCAGCCCCAGCATTTT	CATSGHRASNQPQHF
-	TRBD2	TRBV10-1	TRBJ2-7	TGCGCCAGCAGTGACCTAGCGGGGGACGAGCAGTACTTC	CASSDLAGDEQYF
-	-	TRBV29-1	TRBJ2-5	TGCAGCGTTGAATCCCGGTTTGGCGGCGTGTACCAAGAGACCCAGTACTTC	CSVESRFGGVYQETQYF
-	TRBD2	TRBV15	TRBJ2-3	TGTGCCACCAGCAGAGCGCGAACTAGCGGGGCCACCAGGACTACAGATACGCAGTATTTT	CATSRARTSGATRTTDTQYF
-	TRBD1	TRBV18	TRBJ2-1	TGTGCCAGCTCACCACCGGACAGGGTTCTTCCGAATGAGCAGTTCTTC	CASSPPDRVLPNEQFF
-	-	TRBV12-5	TRBJ2-5	TGTGCTAGTGGCCAGGGGTACCAAGAGACCCAGTACTTC	CASGQGYQETQYF
-	-	TRBV15	TRBJ2-5	TGTGCCACCAGCAGAGATAAGGGAAGGGGGCAAGAGACCCAGTACTTC	CATSRDKGRGQETQYF
-	-	TRBV6-8	TRBJ2-4	TGTGCCAGCAGTTACTACGAAGGCGGTGGAAACATTCAGTACTTC	CASSYYEGGGNIQYF
-	-	TRBV15	TRBJ1-4	TGTGCCACCAGCAGAGATAGGGCAGGGTATAATGAAAAACTGTTTTTT	CATSRDRAGYNEKLFF
-	-	TRBV14	TRBJ2-2	TGTGCCAGCAGCGGAAGGGTTGTTGACACCGGGGAGCTGTTTTTT	CASSGRVVDTGELFF
-	TRBD1	TRBV11-3	TRBJ1-2	TGTGCCAGCAGCTGGGGACAGGGGCAAGGTGGCTACACCTTC	CASSWGQGQGGYTF
-	-	TRBV11-3	TRBJ2-3	TGTGCCAGCAGCCCCGGGAGACGCACAGATACGCAGTATTTT	CASSPGRRTDTQYF
once	TRBD1	TRBV6-8	TRBJ1-6	TGTGCCAGCAGTCTGAATCCCGAGACAGGGGATCCCCTCCACTTT	CASSLNPETGDPLHF
-	TRBD1	TRBV6-8	TRBJ2-1	TGTGCCAGCAGTTCCGGGACAGTCACCTACAATGAGCAGTTCTTC	CASSSGTVTYNEQFF
-	-	TRBV29-1	TRBJ1-1	TGCAGCGTTTCCGGCCAGTTGAACACTGAAGCTTTCTTT	CSVSGQLNTEAFF
-	-	TRBV19	TRBJ1-2	TGTGCCAGTATAGCGACTCAGGCGGGGGACTATGGCTACACCTTC	CASIATQAGDYGYTF
-	-	TRBV28	TRBJ1-2	TGTGCCAGCAGTTATAAAGATGGGGGACGAAGACTGTATGGCTACACCTTC	CASSYKDGGRRLYGYTF
-	-	TRBV19	TRBJ1-4	TGTGCCAGTACTACCTCAGGGGAGGTTGGTGAAAAACTGTTTTTT	CASTTSGEVGEKLFF
-	TRBD1	TRBV19	TRBJ1-4	TGTGCCAGTAGTTCAGGACAGGGGCGACTAGAAAAACTGTTTTTT	CASSSGQGRLEKLFF
-	-	TRBV7-8	TRBJ1-6	TGTGCCAGCAGCTTAACCAACAATTCACCCCTCCACTTT	CASSLTNNSPLHF
-	TRBD1	TRBV6-8	TRBJ1-5	TGTGCCAGCAGTCGTATCAGGGGACAGGGGAATCAGCCCCAGCATTTT	CASSRIRGQGNQPQHF
-	-	TRBV5-1	TRBJ2-5	TGCGCCAGCGCTCCGGGGACACTCCAAGAGACCCAGTACTTC	CASAPGTLQETQYF
-	TRBD1	TRBV28	TRBJ1-4	TGTGCCAGCAGGCTTCCGACAGGGGAGGAAGAAAAACTGTTTTTT	CASRLPTGEEEKLFF
-	-	TRBV7-5	TRBJ1-2	TGTGCCAGCAGCTTAGGACAGGGACAAAACTATGGCTACACCTTC	CASSLGQGQNYGYTF
-	TRBD1	TRBV5-1	TRBJ1-2	TGCGCCAGCAGCCCGAGCGTCCTACAGGGGTCGGCCTATGGCTACACCTTC	CASSPSVLQGSAYGYTF
-	-	TRBV18	TRBJ2-3	TGTGCCAGCTCACCAGGCAGGGCAGATACGCAGTATTTT	CASSPGRADTQYF
-	-	TRBV5-1	TRBJ1-5	TGCGCCAGCAGCTTGGGGCCGCAGGATGGAAATCAGCCCCAGCATTTT	CASSLGPQDGNQPQHF
-	TRBD2	TRBV18	TRBJ2-7	TGTGCCAGCTCCCAGGCGGGGGACGAGCAGTACTTC	CASSQAGDEQYF
few	-	TRBV18	TRBJ1-4	TGTGCCAGCTCACCAGCGGACAATGAAAAACTGTTTTTT	CASSPADNEKLFF
-	-	TRBV23-1	TRBJ2-1	TGCGCCAGCAGTCAATCTGGAGGAAACAATGAGCAGTTCTTC	CASSQSGGNNEQFF
-	TRBD1	TRBV7-6	TRBJ2-1	TGTGCCAGCAGCTGGGACAGGGGGCAGGTTGAGCAGTTCTTC	CASSWDRGQVEQFF
-	-	TRBV12-5	TRBJ2-3	TGTGCCAGTAACCTAGGGGGAGATACGCAGTATTTT	CASNLGGDTQYF
-	TRBD1	TRBV23-1	TRBJ2-7	TGCGCCAGCAGCTTGGGACAGGGTGACGAGCAGTACTTC	CASSLGQGDEQYF
-	-	TRBV19	TRBJ2-4	TGTGCCAGTAGAGGCCGGAACCTAGCCAAAAACATTCAGTACTTC	CASRGRNLAKNIQYF
few	-	TRBV19	TRBJ1-3	TGTGCCAGCAGGGGCTTTGGAAACACCATATATTTT	CASRGFGNTIYF
-	-	TRBV6-4	TRBJ2-7	TGTGCCAGCAGTTACGGCAGAACCTACGAGCAGTACTTC	CASSYGRTYEQYF
-	-	TRBV30	TRBJ1-2	TGTGCCTGGAGTGAGGTACAGGGATTGGTAGGCTACACCTTC	CAWSEVQGLVGYTF
-	-	TRBV19	TRBJ1-4	TGTGCCAGTAGTCTGACAAGAGGCACTAATGAAAAACTGTTTTTT	CASSLTRGTNEKLFF
-	-	TRBV12-5	TRBJ1-1	TGTGCTAGTGGCCGGGACACCACGAACACTGAAGCTTTCTTT	CASGRDTTNTEAFF
-	-	TRBV5-1	TRBJ1-3	TGCGCCAGCAGCTTCGGGGGTACCTCTGGAAACACCATATATTTT	CASSFGGTSGNTIYF
-	-	TRBV19	TRBJ2-6	TGTGCCAGTAGTATACAAGGGACTGGGGCCAACGTCCTGACTTTC	CASSIQGTGANVLTF
-	TRBD2	TRBV18	TRBJ2-7	TGTGCCAGCTCACCACCGACGGGAGGGGTCTACGAGCAGTACTTC	CASSPPTGGVYEQYF
-	-	TRBV7-6	TRBJ1-1	TGTGCCAGCAGCTCCGGACGAGAGAACACTGAAGCTTTCTTT	CASSSGRENTEAFF
-	TRBD1	TRBV10-1	TRBJ1-5	TGCGCCAGTCAGGGCCCAGGGGGACAGCCCCAGCATTTT	CASQGPGGQPQHF
-	-	TRBV11-3	TRBJ2-1	TGTGCCAGCAGCAAAGAGGTTTCTGGAAACAATGAGCAGTTCTTC	CASSKEVSGNNEQFF